The clone carrying this T cell receptor beta chain was found once. The antigen remains undetermined. Replicate PCRs run on sorted subsets employed approximately 0.2 ug DNA, approximately 30,000 T cell genomes. Produced via immunoSEQ multiplex PCR; TCRdb's table is partial and in-frame only. Here the sample spans about 1.1 million clones, about four fifths being singletons. This sample is drawn from a study of shared clonotypes between healthy human individuals. Study-wide background: Researchers drew samples from two women and three men aged 18 to 49. The study used three CD4 naive, three CD4 memory, two CD8 naive and one CD8 memory plate per donor. Whole-study results and caveats: Unshared clonotypes carried lower generation probabilities than those common to all four donors.

The CDR3 extends over 13 amino acids. Deletions cut 3 bases from V and 3 bases from J, with 8 bases between. CDR1 and CDR2 from the germline V gene are MNHEY and SMNVEV (reference sequence). The sequence came from a man between 18 and 35 years old in good health. Some clones in this sample may be carry-over from other donors' samples. The V call is TRBV27, the J call TRBJ1-1; no reliable D call. Sequencing used memory CD4+ T cells from PBMCs. Indicated subset: CD45RA-negative fraction. For the CDR3, the DNA is TGTGCCAGCAGTTTGTTTTATTACACTGAAGCTTTCTTT. Protein: CASSLFYYTEAFF.